These T cell receptor beta chains were read from a single sample in a study of shared clonotypes between healthy human individuals. Sequencing used immunoSEQ multiplex PCR; TCRdb keeps in-frame clones, though not all of them. The profile covers about 2.1 million clones, with 93% appearing a single time and roughly 1.7% taken by the ten largest. Sequenced sample: naive CD8+ T cells from PBMCs. These receptors all come from a man in his late teens or twenties in good health. Some clones in this sample may be carry-over from other donors' samples. Both conserved end residues are part of each CDR3. A D gene is named only where the DNA matches it firmly. The size entry is marked missing in some rows and otherwise reads once, few, many or a size class.

clone_size d_call j_call v_call cdr3_length cdr3_nt cdr3_aa
- TRBD1 TRBJ1-1 TRBV19 14 TGTGCCAGTAGTATACAGGGGGGTACCACTGAAGCTTTCTTT CASSIQGGTTEAFF
- - TRBJ2-1 TRBV29-1 10 TGCAGCGTTGTGGGTGATGAGCAGTTCTTC CSVVGDEQFF
- - TRBJ2-2 TRBV29-1 12 TGCAGCGCGGGAAAGAGACCCGGGGAGCTGTTTTTT CSAGKRPGELFF
- - TRBJ1-4 TRBV5-1 15 TGCGCCAGCAGCTTGGAGGGGACCTCAAGGGAAAAACTGTTTTTT CASSLEGTSREKLFF
- TRBD1 TRBJ1-2 TRBV6-4 13 TGTGCCAGCAACACCGGGACAGGCTATGGCTACACCTTC CASNTGTGYGYTF
- - TRBJ1-4 TRBV7-9 11 TGTGCCAGCAGCCATGGGGAAAAACTGTTTTTT CASSHGEKLFF
- - TRBJ2-1 TRBV5-1 12 TGCGCCAGCAGCTTGGGGGCCAATGAGCAGTTCTTC CASSLGANEQFF
- TRBD2 TRBJ2-7 TRBV7-2 17 TGTGCCAGCTCTTGGACTAGCGGGGGGGATGGGACCTACGAGCAGTACTTC CASSWTSGGDGTYEQYF
- - TRBJ2-1 TRBV9 13 TGTGCCAGCAGCGGATCCTTTTTAAATGAGCAGTTCTTC CASSGSFLNEQFF
- - TRBJ2-7 TRBV7-6 14 TGTGCCAGCAGTTACAGGGTCAACTCCTACGAGCAGTACTTC CASSYRVNSYEQYF
once - TRBJ1-5 TRBV27 14 TGTGCCAGCAAACTCACAGGTGCGCTAGGGCCCCAGCATTTT CASKLTGALGPQHF
- - TRBJ2-4 TRBV9 17 TGTGCCAGCAGCCTTTCTCGGGATCCTGAGGCCAAAAACATTCAGTACTTC CASSLSRDPEAKNIQYF
- TRBD2 TRBJ2-1 TRBV9 16 TGTGCCAGCAGCACTAGCGGGAGAGTGGGGTACAATGAGCAGTTCTTC CASSTSGRVGYNEQFF
- TRBD2 TRBJ2-1 TRBV27 14 TGTGCCAGCAGAGGGACTAGCGGGAGCGTTGAGCAGTTCTTC CASRGTSGSVEQFF
- - TRBJ2-6 TRBV15 15 TGTGCCACCAGCGGAGGGGCGCATGGGGCCAACGTCCTGACTTTC CATSGGAHGANVLTF
- - TRBJ1-2 TRBV5-1 15 TGCGCCAGCAGCTTGGGCCTGGGGGACCGCTATGGCTACACCTTC CASSLGLGDRYGYTF
- TRBD1 TRBJ2-7 TRBV28 12 TGTGCCAGCAGTTACAGGGGGTCCGAGCAGTACTTC CASSYRGSEQYF
- - TRBJ2-1 TRBV2 15 TGTGCCAGCAGTGAAGTGGGATTGAGCGACAATGAGCAGTTCTTC CASSEVGLSDNEQFF
- - TRBJ2-1 TRBV7-2 16 TGTGCCAGCAGCCAGAAACTAGCTAGGCCCTACAATGAGCAGTTCTTC CASSQKLARPYNEQFF
- - TRBJ2-7 TRBV7-8 12 TGTGCCAGCACCCTTGGCGGCTACGAGCAGTACTTC CASTLGGYEQYF
- TRBD1 TRBJ2-7 TRBV2 16 TGTGCCAGCAACCCTATTCTTCGGACAGGGTACTACGAGCAGTACTTC CASNPILRTGYYEQYF
- - TRBJ2-5 TRBV4-1 15 TGCGCCAGCAGCCAAGCGGATCAGGGGCGGGAGACCCAGTACTTC CASSQADQGRETQYF
- - TRBJ2-7 TRBV2 12 TGTGCCATCCGGGGGCAGCTCGACGAGCAGTACTTC CAIRGQLDEQYF
- TRBD2 TRBJ2-1 TRBV29-1 13 TGCAGCGTCACTAGCGGGTTTTACAATGAGCAGTTCTTC CSVTSGFYNEQFF
- - TRBJ2-2 TRBV7-2 17 TGTGCCAGCAGCTTAGGCCCCGAAAGGGAGAACACCGGGGAGCTGTTTTTT CASSLGPERENTGELFF
once - TRBJ1-1 TRBV7-6 15 TGTGCCAGCAGCTTAGCGGTGCGGGGGAACACTGAAGCTTTCTTT CASSLAVRGNTEAFF
- - TRBJ2-1 TRBV18 14 TGTGCCAGCTCACCCCTCGTTGCGGACAATGAGCAGTTCTTC CASSPLVADNEQFF
- - TRBJ2-7 TRBV7-6 13 TGTGCCAGCAGCTTAGAGGACAGCTACGAGCAGTACTTC CASSLEDSYEQYF
- - TRBJ2-3 TRBV28 12 TGTGCCAGCAGTCATGACAGGGATACGCAGTATTTT CASSHDRDTQYF
- - TRBJ2-5 TRBV7-6 12 TGTGCCAGCAGCTCACGTCAAGAGACCCAGTACTTC CASSSRQETQYF
- - TRBJ2-7 TRBV28 15 TGTGCCAGCAGTTTTTTCCCCGGGCAGGGCTACGAGCAGTACTTC CASSFFPGQGYEQYF
- - TRBJ1-1 TRBV9 18 TGTGCCAGCAGCAAAAACGACGCGGTATCTGGGCCAAACACTGAAGCTTTCTTT CASSKNDAVSGPNTEAFF
- - TRBJ2-1 TRBV9 13 TGTGCCAGCAGCGCAGGGACCGGAGGTGAGCAGTTCTTC CASSAGTGGEQFF
- - TRBJ1-2 TRBV6-1 14 TGTGCCAGCAGTGAAGTTCCAGGGCTCAGTGGCTACACCTTC CASSEVPGLSGYTF
few TRBD1 TRBJ1-5 TRBV6-5 13 TGTGCCAGCAGCACGGGACAGGGACAGCCCCAGCATTTT CASSTGQGQPQHF
- - TRBJ2-2 TRBV4-1 14 TGCGCCAGCAGCCAAGAAGAAGACTCCGGGGAGCTGTTTTTT CASSQEEDSGELFF
- - TRBJ2-3 TRBV18 13 TGTGCCAGCTCACCACGTGTCACAGATACGCAGTATTTT CASSPRVTDTQYF
- TRBD1 TRBJ2-1 TRBV10-3 14 TGTGCCATCAGTGCAGGGACAGGGTATATTGAGCAGTTCTTC CAISAGTGYIEQFF
few TRBD1 TRBJ1-5 TRBV7-3 20 TGTGCCAGCAGCTTATTCAGTAGGGACAGGGCTTACGGTTGCAATCAGCCCCAGCATTTT CASSLFSRDRAYGCNQPQHF
once - TRBJ2-1 TRBV5-1 14 TGCGCCAGCAGCTTGGCCGACATGATCAATGAGCAGTTCTTC CASSLADMINEQFF
- - TRBJ2-2 TRBV29-1 13 TGCAGCGTTGTTGAGGCGAACACCGGGGAGCTGTTTTTT CSVVEANTGELFF
- - TRBJ2-1 TRBV27 14 TGTGCCAGCAGTCCCGATGGCGGTTACAATGAGCAGTTCTTC CASSPDGGYNEQFF
once TRBD2 TRBJ2-3 TRBV9 16 TGTGCCAGCAGCCCTACTAGCGGGAGTGGAGGAGATACGCAGTATTTT CASSPTSGSGGDTQYF
- - TRBJ2-7 TRBV11-2 14 TGTGCCAGCAGCCCTCAGACTGGTTCCTACGAGCAGTACTTC CASSPQTGSYEQYF
- - TRBJ1-2 TRBV7-8 14 TGTGCCAGCAGTTCCCCGGGGGCTTCCTATGGCTACACCTTC CASSSPGASYGYTF